What follows is one T cell receptor (beta chain) and its context. CDR3 length equals 15 residues. The V gene end was trimmed by 0 bases and the J gene end by 0 bases; junction bases not matched to a gene: 3. The germline V gene has CDR1 SGDLS and CDR2 YYNGEE. Stated treatment: roughly 19 received Ad26.COV2.S at low or high dose, single or two shots; roughly five received placebo; per-sample allocation not given. Repertoires come from day 63 after the first vaccine or placebo injection. These data are taken from a study of Ad26.COV2.S vaccination and SARS-CoV-2 variants. Study-wide context: Donor joined the COV1001 Ad26.COV2.S trial arm.

TCRdb's copy holds only in-frame clones and misses some; the assay was immunoSEQ multiplex PCR. The sample lists around 450,000 clones, about nine tenths occurring once. The chain links TRBV9 to TRBJ2-7; 7 bases fit TRBD1. The source was peripheral blood, collected in a trial of Ad26.COV2.S vaccine versus placebo. This clonotype was sampled from a person between 18 and 65 years old who received the Ad26.COV2.S COVID-19 vaccine or a placebo. The CDR3 DNA is TGTGCCAGCAGCGTAGGGGGACAGAGCTCCTACGAGCAGTACTTC. Protein: CASSVGGQSSYEQYF.